This T cell receptor beta chain was captured in a study of T-cell reconstitution after alpha-beta-depleted transplantation in children. Whole-study results and caveats: Surviving recipient T cells and thymic progenitors underlay high day-60 TCRbeta diversity in some patients. After one year, T-cell counts and TCRbeta diversity mostly came from new T cells. Several hundred graft clones that had expanded were reportedly the source of alpha-beta T cells about two months after transplant.

The germline V and J ends were trimmed by 6 bases and 0 bases, with 16 bases remaining between them. The CDR3 is 16 residues long. This clonotype occurred a few times. Its cognate antigen is unknown. TCRbeta library construction was performed incorporating unique molecular identifiers. TCRdb processed the PCR reads anew with MiXCR; each CDR3 protein has one entry. Of some 600,000 distinct CDR3 sequences detected, around 13% appear once; the ten largest clones hold about 2.2%. This receptor was obtained from a male patient aged 10 to 17 who had a stem cell transplant for acute myeloid leukemia, so the T cells may come from the graft donor. Specimen: PBMCs, mostly from graft donor cells, collected 360 days after TCRalphabeta/CD19-depleted stem cell transplant. The chain recombines TRBV12-3 or TRBV12-4 with TRBJ2-3; perhaps TRBD2 as D (6 bases). The chain's CDR3 is CASSRIAAPSTDTQYF. CDR3 in DNA: TGTGCCAGCAGCCGTATAGCGGCCCCTAGCACAGATACGCAGTATTTT.